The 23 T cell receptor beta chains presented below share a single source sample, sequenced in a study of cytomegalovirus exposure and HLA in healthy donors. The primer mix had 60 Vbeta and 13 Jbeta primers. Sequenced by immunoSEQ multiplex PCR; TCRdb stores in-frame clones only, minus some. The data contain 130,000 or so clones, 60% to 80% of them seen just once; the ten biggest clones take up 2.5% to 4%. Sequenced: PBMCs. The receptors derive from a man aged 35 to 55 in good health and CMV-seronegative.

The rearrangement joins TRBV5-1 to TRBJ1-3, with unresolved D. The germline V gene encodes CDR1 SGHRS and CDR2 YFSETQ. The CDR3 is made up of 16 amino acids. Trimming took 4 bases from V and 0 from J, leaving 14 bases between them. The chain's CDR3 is CASSPVVVSSGNTIYF. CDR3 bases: TGCGCCAGCAGCCCGGTGGTCGTGAGCTCTGGAAACACCATATATTTT.

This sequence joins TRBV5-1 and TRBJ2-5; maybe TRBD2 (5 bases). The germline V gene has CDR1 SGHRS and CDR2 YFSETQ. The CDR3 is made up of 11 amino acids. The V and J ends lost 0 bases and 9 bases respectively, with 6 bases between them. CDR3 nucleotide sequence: TGCGCCAGCAGCTTGGTCGGGGCCCAGTACTTC. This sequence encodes CASSLVGAQYF.

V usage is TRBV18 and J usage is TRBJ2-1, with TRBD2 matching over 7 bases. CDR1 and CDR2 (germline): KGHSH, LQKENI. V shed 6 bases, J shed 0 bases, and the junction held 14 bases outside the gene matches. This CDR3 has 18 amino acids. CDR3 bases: TGTGCCAGCTCCCCTAATGGAATAGGGAGGGCCTCCTACAATGAGCAGTTCTTC. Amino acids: CASSPNGIGRASYNEQFF.

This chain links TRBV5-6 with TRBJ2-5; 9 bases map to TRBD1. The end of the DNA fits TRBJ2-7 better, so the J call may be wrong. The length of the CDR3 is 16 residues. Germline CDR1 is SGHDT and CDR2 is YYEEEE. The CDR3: CASSWGGQGAFYEQYF. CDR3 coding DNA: TGTGCCAGCAGCTGGGGGGGACAGGGAGCCTTCTACGAGCAGTACTTC.

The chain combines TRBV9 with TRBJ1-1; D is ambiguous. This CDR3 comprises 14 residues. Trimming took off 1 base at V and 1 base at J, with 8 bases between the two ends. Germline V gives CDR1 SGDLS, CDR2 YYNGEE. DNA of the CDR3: TGTGCCAGCAGCGTACGGGGTTCGAACACTGAAGCTTTCTTT. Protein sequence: CASSVRGSNTEAFF.

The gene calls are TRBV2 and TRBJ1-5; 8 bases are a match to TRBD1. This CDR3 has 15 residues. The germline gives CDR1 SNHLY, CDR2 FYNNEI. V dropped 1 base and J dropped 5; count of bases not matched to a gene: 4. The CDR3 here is CASSEDSGGDQPQHF. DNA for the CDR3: TGTGCCAGCAGTGAAGATTCAGGGGGCGATCAGCCCCAGCATTTT.

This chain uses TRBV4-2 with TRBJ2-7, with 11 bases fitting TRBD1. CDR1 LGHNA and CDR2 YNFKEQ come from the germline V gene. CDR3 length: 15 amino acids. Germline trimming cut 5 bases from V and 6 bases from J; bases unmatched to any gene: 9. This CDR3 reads CASSLVGTGGGEQYF. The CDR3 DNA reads TGTGCCAGCAGCTTAGTCGGGACAGGGGGAGGCGAGCAGTACTTC.

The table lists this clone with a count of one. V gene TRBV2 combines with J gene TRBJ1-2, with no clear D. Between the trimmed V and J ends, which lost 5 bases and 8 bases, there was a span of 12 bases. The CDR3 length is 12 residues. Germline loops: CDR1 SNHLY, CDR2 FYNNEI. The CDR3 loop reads CASSYDNWGYTF. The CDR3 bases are TGTGCCAGCAGTTACGACAATTGGGGCTACACCTTC.

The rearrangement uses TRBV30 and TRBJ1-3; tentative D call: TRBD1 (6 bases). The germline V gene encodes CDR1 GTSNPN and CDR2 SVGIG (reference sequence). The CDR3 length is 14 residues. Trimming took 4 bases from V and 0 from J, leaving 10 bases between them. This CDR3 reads CAWTGVSSGNTIYF. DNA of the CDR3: TGTGCCTGGACAGGGGTCAGCTCTGGAAACACCATATATTTT.

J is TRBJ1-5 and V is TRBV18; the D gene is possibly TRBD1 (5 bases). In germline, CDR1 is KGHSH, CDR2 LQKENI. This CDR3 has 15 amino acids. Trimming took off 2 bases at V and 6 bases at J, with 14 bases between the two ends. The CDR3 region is CASSPSTGVSQPQHF. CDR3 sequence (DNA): TGTGCCAGCTCACCATCCACGGGGGTGAGTCAGCCCCAGCATTTT.

The CDR3 nucleotides are TGCAGCGTTGAAGAACTAGGAGCTAATGAAAAACTGTTTTTT. It encodes CSVEELGANEKLFF. This chain uses TRBV29-1 with TRBJ1-4; D is undetermined. V lost 0 bases, J lost 3 bases, and 8 bases lay in between. The length of the CDR3 is 14 residues. Germline V gene sequence: CDR1 SQVTM, CDR2 ANQGSEA.

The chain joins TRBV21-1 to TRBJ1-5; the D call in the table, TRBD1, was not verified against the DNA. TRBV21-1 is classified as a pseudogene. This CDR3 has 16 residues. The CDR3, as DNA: TGTGCCAGCAGAGACAGGGATTTGGAAAGCAATCAGCCCCAGCATTTT. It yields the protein CASRDRDLESNQPQHF.

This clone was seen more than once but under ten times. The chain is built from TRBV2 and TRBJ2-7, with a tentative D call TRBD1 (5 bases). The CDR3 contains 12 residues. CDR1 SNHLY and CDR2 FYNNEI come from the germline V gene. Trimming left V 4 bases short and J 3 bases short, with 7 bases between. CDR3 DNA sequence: TGTGCCAGCAGTGGACAGAACTACGAGCAGTACTTC. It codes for CASSGQNYEQYF.

CDR3 nucleotides: TGCAGCGTTCCCGGACAGGGAAACATTCAGTACTTC. It specifies CSVPGQGNIQYF. The chain links TRBV29-1 to TRBJ2-4; the match to TRBD1 covers 8 bases. The length of the CDR3 is 12 residues. Germline V CDR1 and CDR2: SQVTM, ANQGSEA. The V and J ends lost 5 bases and 6 bases, in that order; junction bases with no gene match: 3. Drawing the rest from reference TRBV29-1 and TRBJ2-4, the complete variable domain is SAVISQKPSRDICQRGTSLTIQCQVDSQVTMMFWYRQQPGQSLTLIATANQGSEATYESGFVIDKFPISRPNLTFSTLTVSNMSPEDSSIYLCSVPGQGNIQYFGAGTRLSVL.

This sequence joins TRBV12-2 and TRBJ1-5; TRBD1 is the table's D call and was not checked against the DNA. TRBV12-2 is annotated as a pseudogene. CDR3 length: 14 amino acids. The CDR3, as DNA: TGTGCAAGTCGCTTAGAACAGGCTTCTGGTGCCCAGCATTTT. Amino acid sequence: CASRLEQASGAQHF.

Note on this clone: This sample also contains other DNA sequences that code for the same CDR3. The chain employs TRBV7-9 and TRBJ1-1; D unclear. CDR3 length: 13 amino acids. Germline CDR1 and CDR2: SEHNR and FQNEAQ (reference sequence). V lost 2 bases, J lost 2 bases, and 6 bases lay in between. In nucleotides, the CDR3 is TGTGCCAGCAGCTTACTTATAAACACTGAAGCTTTCTTT. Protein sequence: CASSLLINTEAFF.

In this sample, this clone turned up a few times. The CDR3 spells CASSYNRDYVNTEAFF. Here the CDR3 DNA reads TGTGCCAGCAGCTACAACAGGGATTATGTGAACACTGAAGCTTTCTTT. This chain uses TRBV7-9 with TRBJ1-1, with TRBD1 as a possible D gene (6 bases). V lost 4 bases and J lost 0, with 15 bases in between. Germline CDR1 SEHNR, CDR2 FQNEAQ (reference sequence). The CDR3 runs to 16 residues. Full variable domain (remainder filled in from reference TRBV7-9 and TRBJ1-1): DTGVSQNPRHKITKRGQNVTFRCDPISEHNRLYWYRQTLGQGPEFLTYFQNEAQLEKSRLLSDRFSAERPKGSFSTLEIQRTEQGDSAMYLCASSYNRDYVNTEAFFGQGTRLTVV.

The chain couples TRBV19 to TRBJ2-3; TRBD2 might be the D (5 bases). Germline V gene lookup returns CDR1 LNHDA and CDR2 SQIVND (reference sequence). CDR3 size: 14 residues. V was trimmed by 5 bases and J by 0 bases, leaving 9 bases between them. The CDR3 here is CASSLRTSTDTQYF. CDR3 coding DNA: TGTGCCAGTAGTCTCAGGACTAGCACAGATACGCAGTATTTT.

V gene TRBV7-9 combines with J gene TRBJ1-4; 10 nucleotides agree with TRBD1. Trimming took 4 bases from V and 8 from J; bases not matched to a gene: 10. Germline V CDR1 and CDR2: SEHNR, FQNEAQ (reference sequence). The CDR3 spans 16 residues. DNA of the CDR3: TGTGCCAGCAGCTCGCTTGACAGGGGGCCGGGGGAAAAACTGTTTTTT. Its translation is CASSSLDRGPGEKLFF. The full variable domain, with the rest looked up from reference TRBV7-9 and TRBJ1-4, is DTGVSQNPRHKITKRGQNVTFRCDPISEHNRLYWYRQTLGQGPEFLTYFQNEAQLEKSRLLSDRFSAERPKGSFSTLEIQRTEQGDSAMYLCASSSLDRGPGEKLFFGSGTQLSVL.

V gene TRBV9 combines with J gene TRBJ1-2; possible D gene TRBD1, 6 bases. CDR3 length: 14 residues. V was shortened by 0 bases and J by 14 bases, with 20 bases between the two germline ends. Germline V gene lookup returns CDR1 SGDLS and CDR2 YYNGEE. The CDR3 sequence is CASSVDPGLGHTTF. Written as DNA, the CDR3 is TGTGCCAGCAGCGTAGACCCGGGATTGGGACATACGACCTTC.

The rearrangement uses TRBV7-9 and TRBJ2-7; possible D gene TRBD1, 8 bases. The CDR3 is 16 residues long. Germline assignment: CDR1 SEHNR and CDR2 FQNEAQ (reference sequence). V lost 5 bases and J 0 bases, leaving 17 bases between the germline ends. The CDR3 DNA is TGTGCCAGCAGCCCAGCGGGACAGGATTTCTCCTACGAGCAGTACTTC. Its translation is CASSPAGQDFSYEQYF.

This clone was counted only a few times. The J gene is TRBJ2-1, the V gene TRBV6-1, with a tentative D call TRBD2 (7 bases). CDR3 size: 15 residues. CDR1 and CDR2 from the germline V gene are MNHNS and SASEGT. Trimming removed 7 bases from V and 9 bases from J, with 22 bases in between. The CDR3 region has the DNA TGTGCCAGCACCCGGAGGGGGGGCTTAGTAGGTGAGCAGTTCTTC. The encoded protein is CASTRRGGLVGEQFF.

CDR3 region: CASTQGPRGRITGDNYGYTF. DNA for the CDR3: TGTGCCAGCACCCAGGGCCCCCGAGGACGGATCACCGGAGATAACTATGGCTACACCTTC. The chain has TRBV7-6 and TRBJ1-2; D perhaps matches TRBD1 (5 bases). The germline V gene has CDR1 SGHVS and CDR2 FNYEAQ. V lost 7 bases to trimming and J lost 1 base, with 31 bases between them. This CDR3 comprises 20 residues. The full variable domain, in which reference TRBV7-6 and TRBJ1-2 provide the parts outside the CDR3, is GAGVSQSPRYKVTKRGQDVALRCDPISGHVSLYWYRQALGQGPEFLTYFNYEAQQDKSGLPNDRFSAERPEGSISTLTIQRTEQRDSAMYRCASTQGPRGRITGDNYGYTFGSGTRLTVV.